This TCR beta chain originates from a study of blood T cell repertoires in COVID-19. Across the study: Acute and convalescent COVID-19 specimens originated in the United States, Italy and Spain. Sample material is recorded as cDNA or gDNA derived from T cells, B-cell-depleted T cells, or PBMCs.

In Seattle, patients joined the study during active infection and were tracked longitudinally. Original handling: Counts of nucleated cells, estimated from reference gene primer amplification, were obtained. Sequencing used immunoSEQ multiplex PCR; TCRdb keeps in-frame clones, though not all of them. Clonal size and the V and J genes are those of that table, whereas D and trimming came from the DNA. Here the sample spans hundreds of thousands of clones, around nine tenths being singletons. The CDR3 consists of 18 residues. Germline V gene data show CDR1 as LGHNA and CDR2 as YNFKEQ. V lost 0 bases, J lost 1 base, and 10 bases stayed unmatched.

The sequence was obtained from a woman in her twenties or thirties with COVID-19, enrolled during active disease. This chain joins TRBV4-2 and TRBJ2-7; TRBD2 matches 9 bases. Material for sequencing was peripheral blood. CDR3 in DNA: TGTGCCAGCAGCCAAGATCAGGGCCTAGCGGGACGATCCTACGAGCAGTACTTC. It encodes CASSQDQGLAGRSYEQYF.